This T cell receptor beta chain was sequenced in a study of T cell changes during pregnancy in multiple sclerosis. Assay: immunoSEQ multiplex PCR; the TCRdb copy retains only in-frame clones and omits some. The table includes 30,000 or so clones, about 92% detected once. The V gene's germline CDR1 is MDHEN and CDR2 SYDVKM. This CDR3 is built from 15 residues. Trimming pared 2 bases from V and 6 bases from J, leaving 17 bases between. This TCR was sampled from a female donor with multiple sclerosis, enrolled in a pregnancy study. The chain uses TRBV28 and TRBJ2-7, with a tentative D call TRBD1 (6 bases). The sample in question was CD8+ T cells from peripheral blood mononuclear cells, obtained in the first trimester of pregnancy. As DNA, the CDR3 is TGTGCCAGCAGTTTACATAAGGGGGTCCCCCTCGAGCAGTACTTC. Translating gives CASSLHKGVPLEQYF. The full variable domain, rest sourced from reference TRBV28 and TRBJ2-7, is DVKVTQSSRYLVKRTGEKVFLECVQDMDHENMFWYRQDPGLGLRLIYFSYDVKMKEKGDIPEGYSVSREKKERFSLILESASTNQTSMYLCASSLHKGVPLEQYFGPGTRLTVT.